The clone carrying this TCR beta chain was observed a handful of times. The table came from immunoSEQ multiplex PCR; TCRdb's copy has only in-frame clones and leaves some out. The table lists about 220,000 clones, roughly 80% of them singletons. The entry originates in a study of blood T cell repertoires in COVID-19. Germline V gene sequence: CDR1 SGHTS, CDR2 YDEGEE. V dropped 3 bases and J dropped 0 bases, with 12 bases sitting between them. This CDR3 is built from 15 residues. This TCR was sampled from a woman between 40 and 50 years old with acute COVID-19. The chain combines TRBV5-8 with TRBJ1-1; unclear D gene. Source material: PBMCs or T cells enriched from blood (not recorded which). The CDR3: CASSWGGGLNTEAFF. CDR3 DNA sequence: TGTGCCAGCAGCTGGGGAGGTGGTTTGAACACTGAAGCTTTCTTT.